The text below deals with one TCR beta chain. Its antigen remains unidentified. Genomic DNA provided the template from which TCR beta VDJ and CDR3 profiles were obtained. A single record per CDR3 protein comes from TCRdb applying MiXCR to the reads. The sample has about 190,000 distinct CDR3 sequences; around half are singletons. This record belongs to a study of CD8+CD57+ T cells in acquired aplastic anemia. Broader study findings: Any difference that existed in CD8+ Simpson's diversity between patients and controls was not significant.

The CDR3 spans 14 residues. V was clipped by 2 bases and J by 4 bases, with 9 bases between them. The germline gives CDR1 ENHRY, CDR2 SYGVKD. The chain links TRBV10-3 to TRBJ1-3; D call uncertain. The source is a human donor in good health, serving as a control. What was sequenced was sorted CD4+, CD8+, or CD8+CD57+ T cells (not recorded which) from PBMCs. The CDR3 sequence is CAISENGSGNTIYF. DNA of the CDR3: TGTGCCATCAGTGAGAATGGCTCCGGAAACACCATATATTTT.